This T cell receptor beta chain is from a study of PD-1 blockade in classical Hodgkin lymphoma. For the study at large: Patients were treated with nivolumab at 3 mg/kg, and this was given intravenously every 2 weeks. Whole-study findings and limits: TCR diversity rose significantly by C4D1 in CD4+ but not CD8+ cells. Those achieving complete response showed baseline diversity like newly diagnosed patients.

Sequencing was performed with immunoSEQ multiplex PCR; in TCRdb, only in-frame clones are kept and a portion is missing. The sample includes approximately 84,000 clones, about nine tenths of them seen just once. Every patient relapsed after autologous stem cell transplantation, and brentuximab vedotin exposure varied. The study recorded best responses of complete response, partial response or progressive disease. Germline lookup yields CDR1 MNHEY and CDR2 SMNVEV (reference sequence). The CDR3 runs 17 residues. V lost 0 bases to trimming and J lost 5 bases, with 17 bases between them. With regard to this clone: What it binds is unknown.

V gene TRBV27 combines with J gene TRBJ2-1, with D perhaps matching TRBD2 (6 bases). Sample: peripheral blood mononuclear cells (PBMCs), taken at baseline. This receptor was taken from a human donor with classical Hodgkin lymphoma. The CDR3 spells CASSLSASDSGNNEQFF. The CDR3 region has the DNA TGTGCCAGCAGTTTATCGGCCTCCGATAGCGGCAACAATGAGCAGTTCTTC.